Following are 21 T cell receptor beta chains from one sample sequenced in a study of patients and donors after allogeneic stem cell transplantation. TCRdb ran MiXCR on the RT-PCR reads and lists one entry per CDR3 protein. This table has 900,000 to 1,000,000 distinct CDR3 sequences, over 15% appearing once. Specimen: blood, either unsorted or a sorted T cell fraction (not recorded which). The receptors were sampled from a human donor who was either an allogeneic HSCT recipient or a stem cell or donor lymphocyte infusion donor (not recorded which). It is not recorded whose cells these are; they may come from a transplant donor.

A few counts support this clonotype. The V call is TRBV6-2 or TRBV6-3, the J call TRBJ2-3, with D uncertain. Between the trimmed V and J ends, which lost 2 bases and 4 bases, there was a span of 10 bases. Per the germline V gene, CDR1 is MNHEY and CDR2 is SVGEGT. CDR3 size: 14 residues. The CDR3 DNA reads TGTGCCAGCAGTTACAGAGGCGTTCCAGATACGCAGTATTTT. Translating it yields CASSYRGVPDTQYF.

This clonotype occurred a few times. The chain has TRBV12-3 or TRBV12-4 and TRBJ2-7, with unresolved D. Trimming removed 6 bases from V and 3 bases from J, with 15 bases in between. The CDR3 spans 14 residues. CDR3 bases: TGTGCCAGCAGCCCCGGCGGCGGCCTCTACGAGCAGTACTTC. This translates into CASSPGGGLYEQYF.

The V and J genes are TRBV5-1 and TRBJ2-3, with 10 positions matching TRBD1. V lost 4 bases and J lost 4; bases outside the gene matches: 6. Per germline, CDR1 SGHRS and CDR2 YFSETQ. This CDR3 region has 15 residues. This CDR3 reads CASSPGQGGADTQYF. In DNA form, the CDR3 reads TGCGCCAGCAGCCCAGGACAGGGGGGAGCAGATACGCAGTATTTT.

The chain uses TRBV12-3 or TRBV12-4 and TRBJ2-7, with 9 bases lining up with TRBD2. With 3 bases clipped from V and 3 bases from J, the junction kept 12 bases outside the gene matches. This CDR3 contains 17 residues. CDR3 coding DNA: TGTGCCAGCAGTTTGACGCTAGCGGGGCACACAAACTACGAGCAGTACTTC. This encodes CASSLTLAGHTNYEQYF.

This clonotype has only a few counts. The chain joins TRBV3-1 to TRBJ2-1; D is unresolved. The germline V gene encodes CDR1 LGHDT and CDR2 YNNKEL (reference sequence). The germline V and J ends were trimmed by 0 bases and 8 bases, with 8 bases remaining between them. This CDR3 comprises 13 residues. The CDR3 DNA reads TGTGCCAGCAGCCAAGATCTGCTCTATGAGCAGTTCTTC. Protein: CASSQDLLYEQFF.

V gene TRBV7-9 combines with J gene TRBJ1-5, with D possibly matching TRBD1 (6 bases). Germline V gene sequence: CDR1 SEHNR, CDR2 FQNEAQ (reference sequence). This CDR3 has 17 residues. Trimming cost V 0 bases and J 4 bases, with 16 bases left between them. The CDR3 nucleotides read TGTGCCAGCAGCTTAGCAGTCCCGGGGGCCGGGAATCAGCCCCAGCATTTT. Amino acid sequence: CASSLAVPGAGNQPQHF.

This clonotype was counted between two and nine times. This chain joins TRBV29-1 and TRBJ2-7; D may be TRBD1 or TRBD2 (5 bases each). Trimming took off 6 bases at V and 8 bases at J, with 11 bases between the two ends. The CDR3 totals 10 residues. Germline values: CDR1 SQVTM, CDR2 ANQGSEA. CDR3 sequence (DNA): TGCAGCGTCGGGACCTCGCAGCAGTACTTC. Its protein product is CSVGTSQQYF.

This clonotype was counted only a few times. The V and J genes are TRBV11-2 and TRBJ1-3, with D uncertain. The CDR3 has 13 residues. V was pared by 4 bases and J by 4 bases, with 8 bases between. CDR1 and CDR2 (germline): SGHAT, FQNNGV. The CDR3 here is CASSSKRGNTIYF. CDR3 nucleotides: TGTGCCAGCAGCTCAAAGAGGGGAAACACCATATATTTT.

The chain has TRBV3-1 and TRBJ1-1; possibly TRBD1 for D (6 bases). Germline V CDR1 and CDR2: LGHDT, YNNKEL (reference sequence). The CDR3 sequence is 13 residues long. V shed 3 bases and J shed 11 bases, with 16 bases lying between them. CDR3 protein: CASSHPDRRVAFF. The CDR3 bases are TGTGCCAGCAGCCACCCAGACAGGAGGGTGGCTTTCTTT.

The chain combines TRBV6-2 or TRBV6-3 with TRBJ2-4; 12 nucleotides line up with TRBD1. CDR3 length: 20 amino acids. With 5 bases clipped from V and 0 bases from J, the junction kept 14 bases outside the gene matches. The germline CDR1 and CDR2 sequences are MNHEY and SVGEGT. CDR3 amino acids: CASSHLIRDRGRLAKNIQYF. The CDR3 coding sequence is TGTGCCAGCAGTCACCTGATCCGGGACAGGGGGCGCCTAGCCAAAAACATTCAGTACTTC.

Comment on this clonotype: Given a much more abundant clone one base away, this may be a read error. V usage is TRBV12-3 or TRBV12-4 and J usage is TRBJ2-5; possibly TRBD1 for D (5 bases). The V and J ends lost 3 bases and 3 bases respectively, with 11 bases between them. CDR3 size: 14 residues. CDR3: CASSFTKDKETQYF. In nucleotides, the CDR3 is TGTGCCAGCAGTTTTACGAAGGACAAAGAGACCCAGTACTTC.

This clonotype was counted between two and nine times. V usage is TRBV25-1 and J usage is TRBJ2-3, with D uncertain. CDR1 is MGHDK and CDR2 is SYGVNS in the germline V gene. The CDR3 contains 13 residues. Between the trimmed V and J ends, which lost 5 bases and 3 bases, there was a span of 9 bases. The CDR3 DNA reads TGTGCCAGCAGTACCCCTCGGACAGATACGCAGTATTTT. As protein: CASSTPRTDTQYF. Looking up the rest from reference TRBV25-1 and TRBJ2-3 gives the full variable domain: EADIYQTPRYLVIGTGKKITLECSQTMGHDKMYWYQQDPGMELHLIHYSYGVNSTEKGDLSSESTVSRIRTEHFPLTLESARPSHTSQYLCASSTPRTDTQYFGPGTRLTVL.

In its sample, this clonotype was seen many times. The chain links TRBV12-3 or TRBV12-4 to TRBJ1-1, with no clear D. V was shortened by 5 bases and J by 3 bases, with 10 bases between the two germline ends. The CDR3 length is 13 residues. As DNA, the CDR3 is TGTGCCAGCAGTGTTAGAGACTACACTGAAGCTTTCTTT. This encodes CASSVRDYTEAFF.

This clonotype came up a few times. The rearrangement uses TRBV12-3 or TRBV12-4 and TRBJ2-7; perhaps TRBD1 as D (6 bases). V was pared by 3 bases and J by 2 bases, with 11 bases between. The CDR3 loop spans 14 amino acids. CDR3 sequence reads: CASSFPDRTYEQYF. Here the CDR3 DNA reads TGTGCCAGCAGTTTTCCGGACAGAACCTACGAGCAGTACTTC.

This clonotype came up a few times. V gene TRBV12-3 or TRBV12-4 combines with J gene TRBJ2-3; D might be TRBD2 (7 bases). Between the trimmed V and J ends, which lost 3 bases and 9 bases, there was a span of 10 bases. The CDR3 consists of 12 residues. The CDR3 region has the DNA TGTGCCAGCAGTTTGAGGGGGGGAACGCAGTATTTT. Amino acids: CASSLRGGTQYF.

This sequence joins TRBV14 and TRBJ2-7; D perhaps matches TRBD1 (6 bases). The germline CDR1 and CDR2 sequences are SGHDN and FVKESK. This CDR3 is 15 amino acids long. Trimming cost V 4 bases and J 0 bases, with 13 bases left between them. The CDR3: CASSRYRDNSYEQYF. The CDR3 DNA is TGTGCCAGCAGCCGATACCGGGACAACTCCTACGAGCAGTACTTC.

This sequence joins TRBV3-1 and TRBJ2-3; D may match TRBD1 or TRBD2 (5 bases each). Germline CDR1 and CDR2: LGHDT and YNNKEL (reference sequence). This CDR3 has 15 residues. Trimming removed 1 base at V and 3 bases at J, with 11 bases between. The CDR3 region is CASSQGIGETDTQYF. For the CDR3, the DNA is TGTGCCAGCAGCCAAGGAATAGGGGAGACAGATACGCAGTATTTT.

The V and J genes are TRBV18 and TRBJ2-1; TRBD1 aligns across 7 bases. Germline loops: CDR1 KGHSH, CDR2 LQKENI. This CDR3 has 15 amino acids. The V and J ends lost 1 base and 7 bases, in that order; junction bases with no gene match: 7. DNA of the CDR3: TGTGCCAGCTCACCACGGGACAGTAGTCCAAATGAGCAGTTCTTC. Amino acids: CASSPRDSSPNEQFF. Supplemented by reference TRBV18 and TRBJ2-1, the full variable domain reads NAGVMQNPRHLVRRRGQEARLRCSPMKGHSHVYWYRQLPEEGLKFMVYLQKENIIDESGMPKERFSAEFPKEGPSILRIQQVVRGDSAAYFCASSPRDSSPNEQFFGPGTRLTVL.

CDR3 bases: TGTGCCAGCAGCGTTGGACTAGAAAACATTCAGTACTTC. Residues: CASSVGLENIQYF. V usage is TRBV9 and J usage is TRBJ2-4; 7 bases map to TRBD2. Germline CDR1 and CDR2: SGDLS and YYNGEE. J was trimmed by 5 bases and V by 2 bases; bases with no gene match: 1. The CDR3 length is 13 residues.

The CDR3 DNA reads TGTGCCAGCAGTTACGGACAGGGTAATTCACCCCTCCACTTT. Translated: CASSYGQGNSPLHF. The V and J genes are TRBV6-5 and TRBJ1-6; TRBD1 aligns across 8 bases. Germline CDR1 MNHEY, CDR2 SVGAGI. The CDR3 totals 14 residues. The ends lost 2 bases at V and 6 bases at J; junction bases unmatched: 0.

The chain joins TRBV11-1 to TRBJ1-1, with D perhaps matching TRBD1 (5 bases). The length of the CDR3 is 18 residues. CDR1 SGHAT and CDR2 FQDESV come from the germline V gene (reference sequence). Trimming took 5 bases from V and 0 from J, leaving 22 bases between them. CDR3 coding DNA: TGTGCCAGCAGCCCCGATAGAGGTATGGGGCGCCTGAACACTGAAGCTTTCTTT. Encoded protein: CASSPDRGMGRLNTEAFF.